The rows below give T cell receptor beta chains drawn from one sample of a study of identical twins. TCRdb recomputed calls from the 5' RACE reads with MiXCR, one row per CDR3 protein. The table has 1.5 million or so distinct CDR3 sequences, under 35% seen once. Sequencing was performed on cord blood. These receptor sequences come from a newborn girl in good health. The CDR3 runs from the conserved cysteine through the conserved F or W. D genes are given only for firm matches. Clone sizes are given selectively: once, few, many, or a class where the clone is expanded.

CDR3 DNA | CDR3 protein | clone size | J gene | D gene | V gene
TGTGCCAGCAGCCAAGGTGTTGAGGACCCTTCTTACTATGGCTACACCTTC | CASSQGVEDPSYYGYTF | - | TRBJ1-2 | - | TRBV14
TGCAGCGTTGAAGAGGGGACAGGGGTCACAGATACGCAGTATTTT | CSVEEGTGVTDTQYF | few | TRBJ2-3 | TRBD1 | TRBV29-1
TGCAGTGCTAGAGGCCGACAGGCCCCCAACTATGGCTACACCTTC | CSARGRQAPNYGYTF | few | TRBJ1-2 | - | TRBV20-1
TGTGCCAGCAGCTTAAAGGACAGGAACACTGAAGCTTTCTTT | CASSLKDRNTEAFF | - | TRBJ1-1 | - | TRBV21-1
TGTGCCAGCAGCTACAGGGAGGACATTCAGTACTTC | CASSYREDIQYF | - | TRBJ2-4 | - | TRBV6-6
TGCAGTGCTCCATCTACCATCGGGACAGGGCTTTGGGAGCAGTACTTC | CSAPSTIGTGLWEQYF | - | TRBJ2-7 | TRBD1 | TRBV20-1
TGTGCCAGTAGTATAAGGACAGGGAAGCAGCCCCAGCATTTT | CASSIRTGKQPQHF | - | TRBJ1-5 | TRBD1 | TRBV19
TGTGCCAGCAGCTTAGGACAGGGGGCGAGTTCACCCCCCCACTTT | CASSLGQGASSPPHF | - | TRBJ1-6 | TRBD1 | TRBV7-2
TGTGCCAGCAGTGAATCCGCCGGGACTAGCGTAACAGATACGCAGTATTTT | CASSESAGTSVTDTQYF | few | TRBJ2-3 | TRBD2 | TRBV25-1
TGTGCCAGTAAAGGGTTAGCGGGAGGAAACAATGAGCAGTTCTTC | CASKGLAGGNNEQFF | - | TRBJ2-1 | TRBD2 | TRBV19
TGTGCCAGCAGCTTAGGGCTAGCGGGGGGGTCTCTCGAGCAGTTCTTC | CASSLGLAGGSLEQFF | few | TRBJ2-1 | TRBD2 | TRBV7-2
TGTGCCAGCAGTCGACAGATTTTGAACACTGAAGCTTTCTTT | CASSRQILNTEAFF | - | TRBJ1-1 | - | TRBV12-3/TRBV12-4
TGCGCCAGCGGGACAGGGGAAGGCTATGGCTACACCTTC | CASGTGEGYGYTF | - | TRBJ1-2 | TRBD1 | TRBV5-1
TGCAGTGCTAATAGTTCCGAGCAGTACTTC | CSANSSEQYF | - | TRBJ2-7 | - | TRBV20-1
TGCAGCGTTGAAACAACAGGTACGCCGTATTTT | CSVETTGTPYF | - | TRBJ2-3 | - | TRBV29-1
TGCGCCAGCAGCCTACACCCTACTAGCGGAGAACAAGAGACCCAGTACTTC | CASSLHPTSGEQETQYF | - | TRBJ2-5 | TRBD2 | TRBV4-1
TGTGCCAGCAGCTTAGATCGGACCCCCTACAATGAGCAGTTCTTC | CASSLDRTPYNEQFF | few | TRBJ2-1 | - | TRBV7-9
TGTGCCAGCTCGATGGGCAGGCACGATACGCAGTATTTT | CASSMGRHDTQYF | - | TRBJ2-3 | - | TRBV6-5
TGTGCCAGCAGCCAAGAACCAGGAATAAGCTCCTACGAGCAGTACTTC | CASSQEPGISSYEQYF | few | TRBJ2-7 | - | TRBV4-2
TGTGCCAGCACCTACAACAGGGGGAATGAGCAGTTCTTC | CASTYNRGNEQFF | - | TRBJ2-1 | TRBD1 | TRBV3-1
TGTGCCGGCAGTTTAGCGCTACAGCACGAGCAGTACTTC | CAGSLALQHEQYF | - | TRBJ2-7 | - | TRBV12-3/TRBV12-4
TGTGCCAGCTCCCCCCAAGTAGGACTAGCAACCGATACGCAGTATTTT | CASSPQVGLATDTQYF | few | TRBJ2-3 | TRBD2 | TRBV18
TGTGCCAGCAGCCAGGCCACGCGGTCTACGCAGTATTTT | CASSQATRSTQYF | - | TRBJ2-3 | - | TRBV4-2
TGTGCCAGCAGGTTGGGCCTCCATGGCTACACCTTC | CASRLGLHGYTF | - | TRBJ1-2 | - | TRBV27
TGTGCCAGCAGCTTGAGGAGACAGGGGGCCAAAAACATTCAGTACTTC | CASSLRRQGAKNIQYF | few | TRBJ2-4 | TRBD1 | TRBV5-6
TGTGCCAGCAGTTTCGAGGGGGCCGCGGGGGCCAACGTCCTGACTTTC | CASSFEGAAGANVLTF | - | TRBJ2-6 | TRBD1 | TRBV28
TGTGCCAGCAGACTCGGGGTAAGCGGGGACTACGAGCAGTTCTTC | CASRLGVSGDYEQFF | - | TRBJ2-1 | TRBD2 | TRBV12-3/TRBV12-4
TGTGCCAGCAGCCCCCTGGGACTAGCGGAGAACACCGGGGAGCTGTTTTTT | CASSPLGLAENTGELFF | once | TRBJ2-2 | TRBD2 | TRBV14
TGTGCCAGCAGCGTACTAGCGGGAGGGATAGGGACAGATACGCAGTATTTT | CASSVLAGGIGTDTQYF | - | TRBJ2-3 | TRBD2 | TRBV7-2
TGTGCCAGCAGCCTCCTCACTATAGCGGCCAATGAGCAGTTCTTC | CASSLLTIAANEQFF | - | TRBJ2-1 | - | TRBV2
TGTGCCAGCTCACCGTTACAGCCCCACAATGAGCAGTTCTTC | CASSPLQPHNEQFF | few | TRBJ2-1 | - | TRBV18
TGTGCCAGCAGTGGAAGACAGGGGGGTTCGGAAAACATTCAGTACTTC | CASSGRQGGSENIQYF | many | TRBJ2-4 | TRBD1 | TRBV25-1
TGCAGTGCTAGAGGACTAGCGGGGGGTTATGAGCAGTTCTTC | CSARGLAGGYEQFF | - | TRBJ2-1 | TRBD2 | TRBV20-1
TGTGCCAGCACTCCCGGGACCGTCTCCTACGAGCAGTACTTC | CASTPGTVSYEQYF | few | TRBJ2-7 | - | TRBV12-3/TRBV12-4
TGTGCCAGCAGTTGGGCTGGCGCCCCGTCCTACTACGAGCAGTACTTC | CASSWAGAPSYYEQYF | - | TRBJ2-7 | - | TRBV27
TGTGCCAGCAGCTTATTTCGCAATTCCCCCTCACCCCTCCACTTT | CASSLFRNSPSPLHF | few | TRBJ1-6 | - | TRBV7-2
TGTGCCAGCAGCCGGGACAGGGATCTACCCCTCCACTTT | CASSRDRDLPLHF | few | TRBJ1-6 | TRBD1 | TRBV12-3/TRBV12-4
TGTGCCAGCAGCTTAGTGAGCAAAAACATTCAGTACTTC | CASSLVSKNIQYF | many | TRBJ2-4 | - | TRBV11-2
TGTGCCAGCAGCCAAGAGGGGAATTCACCCCTCCACTTT | CASSQEGNSPLHF | few | TRBJ1-6 | - | TRBV4-2
TGTGCCATCAGCGCTAGCGCTCAAGAGACCCAGTACTTC | CAISASAQETQYF | few | TRBJ2-5 | - | TRBV10-3
TGTGCCAGCAGTTACTCGAGGTATACCGAGCAGTACTTC | CASSYSRYTEQYF | - | TRBJ2-7 | - | TRBV6-5
TGTGCCAGCACCCCCAGACTAGCGGAGGGCCCCTACAATGAGCAGTTCTTC | CASTPRLAEGPYNEQFF | - | TRBJ2-1 | TRBD2 | TRBV18
TGCGCCAGCAGCTTGTGGAGCGGACTAGCCTACGAGCAGTACTTC | CASSLWSGLAYEQYF | many | TRBJ2-7 | TRBD2 | TRBV5-1
TGCAGTGCTAGACTCCGAGTGAAGGGGCGTGATCAGCCCCAGCATTTT | CSARLRVKGRDQPQHF | - | TRBJ1-5 | - | TRBV20-1
TGTGCCAGCAGCTTTAGGACTAGCGGGAGGAATGAGACCCAGTACTTC | CASSFRTSGRNETQYF | - | TRBJ2-5 | TRBD2 | TRBV7-9
TGTGCCAGCAGTTCGGGGTCCGTTGGCTACACCTTC | CASSSGSVGYTF | few | TRBJ1-2 | - | TRBV28
TGTGCCAGCAGCAGGGACCTGTATAACTATGGCTACACCTTC | CASSRDLYNYGYTF | - | TRBJ1-2 | - | TRBV5-5
TGTGCCAGCAGCCACACCGGGACATCGGGAAAGACCCAGTACTTC | CASSHTGTSGKTQYF | - | TRBJ2-5 | - | TRBV12-3/TRBV12-4
TGTGCCAGTGGATCCCCGGGGTCCTACAATGAGCAGTTCTTC | CASGSPGSYNEQFF | - | TRBJ2-1 | - | TRBV27
TGTGCCAGCAGAACTAGCGGGGTCACAAATGAGCAGTTCTTC | CASRTSGVTNEQFF | few | TRBJ2-1 | TRBD2 | TRBV2
TGTGCCAGCAGCCAACGGGGGTCGGCGAAAAGCACAGATATGCAGTATTTT | CASSQRGSAKSTDMQYF | - | TRBJ2-3 | - | TRBV4-2
TGTGCCAGCAGCGGAAAGATACGCGTCCTGACTTTC | CASSGKIRVLTF | once | TRBJ2-6 | - | TRBV9
TGCACCAGCAGCGCCACCACCAGCGGGTACTCCTACGAGCAGTACTTC | CTSSATTSGYSYEQYF | - | TRBJ2-7 | - | TRBV10-2
TGTGCCAGCAGTGAGCGCAGGGGAGACACTGAAGCTTTCTTT | CASSERRGDTEAFF | - | TRBJ1-1 | - | TRBV2
TGCAGCGTTGAAATGGATCCCTTTTACGAGCAGTACTTC | CSVEMDPFYEQYF | - | TRBJ2-7 | - | TRBV29-1
TGCGCCAGCAGCACCAGGGTTTCCTCTGGAAACACCATATATTTT | CASSTRVSSGNTIYF | - | TRBJ1-3 | - | TRBV7-2
TGTGCCAGCAGCTTAGCAGGGGCGGGCAAAAACATTCAGTACTTC | CASSLAGAGKNIQYF | - | TRBJ2-4 | - | TRBV7-9
TGTGCCAGCAGCTACGACGGACTAGGGAAGTTCTTC | CASSYDGLGKFF | - | TRBJ2-1 | TRBD2 | TRBV7-2
TGTGCCAGCAGTTACTCAGGGGGGAGTGCCACAGATACGCAGTATTTT | CASSYSGGSATDTQYF | few | TRBJ2-3 | - | TRBV6-6